Following are 25 T cell receptor beta chains from one sample sequenced in a study of cytomegalovirus exposure and HLA in healthy donors. Primers for the PCR totalled 60 Vbeta and 13 Jbeta. Produced via immunoSEQ multiplex PCR; TCRdb's table is partial and in-frame only. Across 40,000 or so clones, the top ten clones capture 6.5% to 10% of the sample. What was sequenced was PBMCs. The receptor source for this set is a male donor in good health and CMV-seronegative.

V is TRBV7-8 and J is TRBJ2-5, with TRBD2 as a possible D gene (6 bases). Trimming took off 1 base at V and 1 base at J, with 13 bases between the two ends. In germline, CDR1 is SGHVS, CDR2 FQNEAQ. The CDR3 is 16 residues long. CDR3 nucleotide sequence: TGTGCCAGCAGCTTAGGAAGCGGGCATACCCAAGAGACCCAGTACTTC. Amino acids: CASSLGSGHTQETQYF.

The chain combines TRBV9 with TRBJ1-1; possibly TRBD1 for D (5 bases). Trimming took 8 bases from V and 4 from J, leaving 15 bases between them. Germline V gene data show CDR1 as SGDLS and CDR2 as YYNGEE. The CDR3 runs to 13 residues. CDR3 region: CASSQLGGTEAFF. As DNA, the CDR3 is TGTGCCAGTTCTCAGTTGGGGGGCACTGAAGCTTTCTTT.

This chain joins TRBV4-1 and TRBJ2-1; 11 positions agree with TRBD2. Germline CDR1 MGHRA, CDR2 YSYEKL. This CDR3 contains 17 residues. V was clipped by 4 bases and J by 7 bases; unmatched bases: 12. CDR3 DNA: TGCGCCAGCAGCCTTGTCTACCGAGCTAGCGGGAGGAATGAGCAGTTCTTC. It codes for CASSLVYRASGRNEQFF.

The chain links TRBV14 to TRBJ2-7, with D perhaps matching TRBD1 (8 bases). The germline V and J ends were trimmed by 5 bases and 6 bases, with 17 bases remaining between them. This CDR3 has 14 residues. Germline V gene data show CDR1 as SGHDN and CDR2 as FVKESK. CDR3 nucleotide sequence: TGTGCCAGCAGCTACGACAGGGGCGGGAGCGAGCAGTACTTC. Translation gives CASSYDRGGSEQYF.

This chain joins TRBV6-4 and TRBJ1-5; D perhaps matches TRBD1 (5 bases). The germline V gene has CDR1 MRHNA and CDR2 SNTAGT. The CDR3 has 13 residues. Trimming cost V 3 bases and J 6 bases, with 9 bases left between them. CDR3 amino acids: CASSETESQPQHF. The CDR3 DNA follows: TGTGCCAGCAGTGAGACAGAAAGTCAGCCCCAGCATTTT.

V and J are TRBV19 and TRBJ1-2; no reliable D call. The CDR3 runs 14 residues. CDR1 is LNHDA and CDR2 is SQIVND in the germline V gene (reference sequence). Trimming took off 3 bases at V and 1 base at J, with 9 bases between the two ends. The CDR3 region has the DNA TGTGCCAGTAGTATGCGCCTCTTTAACTATGGCTACACCTTC. This sequence encodes CASSMRLFNYGYTF.

The genes are TRBV7-9 and TRBJ2-3; 13 bases are shared with TRBD2. Trimming cost V 5 bases and J 4 bases; bases outside gene matches: 3. Germline CDR1 and CDR2: SEHNR and FQNEAQ (reference sequence). This CDR3 is built from 15 residues. The DNA of the CDR3 is TGTGCCAGCAGCCGGACTAGCGGGAGTGCAGATACGCAGTATTTT. Its protein product is CASSRTSGSADTQYF.

The genes are TRBV19 and TRBJ2-1; 12 nucleotides line up with TRBD2. This CDR3 is 16 amino acids long. The V segment lost 5 bases and the J segment 8 bases; nucleotides outside the gene matches: 10. Germline V gives CDR1 LNHDA, CDR2 SQIVND (reference sequence). The CDR3 sequence is CASSLRTSGNSDEQFF. The CDR3 DNA reads as TGTGCCAGTAGTCTGCGGACTAGCGGGAACTCCGATGAGCAGTTCTTC.

The J gene is TRBJ1-6, the V gene TRBV29-1; 8 nucleotides align to TRBD1. Germline lookup yields CDR1 SQVTM and CDR2 ANQGSEA. V gave up 7 bases and J gave up 6 bases; unmatched junction bases: 5. This CDR3 is built from 13 residues. The CDR3 sequence: CSAHTGGNSPLHF. In DNA, the CDR3 is TGCAGCGCTCACACAGGGGGTAATTCACCCCTCCACTTT.

This sequence joins TRBV29-1 and TRBJ2-5; 9 nucleotides match TRBD2. The ends lost 4 bases at V and 4 bases at J; junction bases unmatched: 4. Looked up from germline, CDR1 is SQVTM and CDR2 is ANQGSEA. The CDR3 sequence is 13 residues long. In nucleotides, the CDR3 is TGCAGCGTTGGGGGACTAGCTGGAGAGACCCAGTACTTC. Its protein is CSVGGLAGETQYF.

The chain recombines TRBV5-1 with TRBJ2-6; TRBD2 might be the D (6 bases). Germline CDR1 and CDR2: SGHRS and YFSETQ. V was clipped by 4 bases and J by 0 bases, with 20 bases between them. The CDR3 is 19 residues long. CDR3 sequence (DNA): TGCGCCAGCAGCCTCACGGTCCGGGACTCCAACTCTGGGGCCAACGTCCTGACTTTC. Protein product: CASSLTVRDSNSGANVLTF.

In nucleotides, the CDR3 is TGCGCCAGCAGCTCACAGGGTTTTGGAAACACCATATATTTT. Its translation: CASSSQGFGNTIYF. V is TRBV5-1 and J is TRBJ1-3, with D possibly being TRBD1 (6 bases). The V gene lost 3 bases and the J gene lost 3 bases, with 10 bases spanning the gap. The CDR3 is 14 amino acids. CDR1 is SGHRS, CDR2 YFSETQ, per germline.

The chain carries TRBV30 and TRBJ1-2; no reliable D call. Trimming shortened V by 4 bases and J by 2 bases, and 11 bases separated the two germline ends. The length of the CDR3 is 13 residues. The germline gives CDR1 GTSNPN, CDR2 SVGIG (reference sequence). CDR3 nucleotides: TGTGCCTGGACTTTGGGCATCAACTATGGCTACACCTTC. Its translation is CAWTLGINYGYTF.

The genes are TRBV28 and TRBJ2-5; D perhaps matches TRBD2 (5 bases). This CDR3 is 14 amino acids long. The germline V gene has CDR1 MDHEN and CDR2 SYDVKM. Trimming pared 5 bases from V and 6 bases from J, leaving 16 bases between. CDR3: CASSLPGSAKTQYF. The CDR3 nucleotides read TGTGCCAGCAGTCTTCCGGGATCGGCGAAGACCCAGTACTTC.

The V and J genes are TRBV30 and TRBJ1-2; a weak D match, TRBD1 (5 bases). The length of the CDR3 is 11 residues. The V and J ends lost 3 bases and 7 bases respectively, with 9 bases between them. In germline, CDR1 is GTSNPN, CDR2 SVGIG (reference sequence). CDR3 in DNA: TGTGCCTGGAGCCTAGGGGTTGGCTACACCTTC. It is translated as CAWSLGVGYTF.

A note on this clone: The junction and the germline gene differ at one end; a read error may be behind it. The chain carries TRBV14 and TRBJ2-1; 7 bases map to TRBD2. CDR3 length equals 12 residues. Germline CDR1 reads SGHDN; CDR2 reads FVKESK. The chain's CDR3 is CSLSGMQGEQFF. DNA for the CDR3: TGCTCCCTAAGCGGGATGCAAGGTGAGCAGTTCTTC.

The CDR3 here is CASSLVRAGWSKNIQYF. CDR3 DNA: TGTGCCAGCAGTTTAGTCCGAGCGGGATGGTCCAAAAACATTCAGTACTTC. The chain uses TRBV28 and TRBJ2-4, with 7 bases matching TRBD2. The ends lost 2 bases at V and 2 bases at J; junction bases unmatched: 9. CDR1 is MDHEN and CDR2 is SYDVKM in the germline V gene. This CDR3 is 17 amino acids long.

The V call is TRBV15, the J call TRBJ2-7; D not resolved. The V and J ends lost 0 bases and 3 bases respectively, with 9 bases between them. CDR1 is LNHNV and CDR2 is YYDKDF in the germline V gene (reference sequence). The CDR3 covers 14 residues. The CDR3 sequence: CATSRDPEFYEQYF. DNA for the CDR3: TGTGCCACCAGCAGAGATCCGGAGTTCTACGAGCAGTACTTC.

Comment on this clone: The junction departs from germline at one end; a sequencing error may be responsible. The CDR3 is CSVKEAGQRTGELFF. The CDR3, as DNA: TGCAGCGTTAAAGAAGCGGGACAACGCACCGGGGAGCTGTTTTTT. The V and J genes are TRBV29-1 and TRBJ2-2, with D perhaps TRBD2 (7 bases). From germline, CDR1 is SQVTM and CDR2 ANQGSEA. This CDR3 is built from 15 residues.

The V gene is TRBV6-6, the J gene TRBJ1-4; possibly TRBD1 for D (5 bases). The V gene lost 2 bases and the J gene lost 7 bases, with 14 bases spanning the gap. The germline V gene encodes CDR1 MNHNY and CDR2 SVGAGI (reference sequence). The CDR3 loop spans 15 amino acids. The CDR3 is CASSYGTAGTEKLFF. CDR3 in DNA: TGTGCCAGCAGTTACGGGACTGCGGGCACTGAAAAACTGTTTTTT.

This rearrangement joins TRBV9 to TRBJ2-7; D is undetermined. Germline V gene data show CDR1 as SGDLS and CDR2 as YYNGEE. The CDR3 has 13 residues. V was shortened by 0 bases and J by 1 base, with 5 bases between the two germline ends. As DNA, the CDR3 is TGTGCCAGCAGCGTAGGTGCGTCCTACGAGCAGTACTTC. The encoded protein is CASSVGASYEQYF.

The rearrangement uses TRBV7-6 and TRBJ2-1, with D possibly TRBD1 on 6 matching bases. The germline CDR1 and CDR2 sequences are SGHVS and FNYEAQ. The CDR3 has 17 residues. V lost 2 bases, J lost 0 bases, and 14 bases lay in between. CDR3 residues: CASSLSALQGSYNEQFF. In nucleotides, the CDR3 is TGTGCCAGCAGCTTATCAGCCTTACAGGGCTCCTACAATGAGCAGTTCTTC. The full variable domain, with the rest looked up from reference TRBV7-6 and TRBJ2-1, is GAGVSQSPRYKVTKRGQDVALRCDPISGHVSLYWYRQALGQGPEFLTYFNYEAQQDKSGLPNDRFSAERPEGSISTLTIQRTEQRDSAMYRCASSLSALQGSYNEQFFGPGTRLTVL.

This sequence joins TRBV30 and TRBJ1-5; D uncertain. The CDR3 length is 15 residues. Trimming stripped 0 bases from V and 5 bases from J, with 14 bases between. Germline CDR1 and CDR2: GTSNPN and SVGIG (reference sequence). The CDR3 sequence is CAWSVLSGPDQPQHF. For the CDR3, the DNA is TGTGCCTGGAGTGTACTTTCTGGGCCGGATCAGCCCCAGCATTTT.

The chain has TRBV7-2 and TRBJ2-7; a weak D match, TRBD1 (5 bases). Trimming removed 3 bases at V and 2 bases at J, with 11 bases between. CDR3 length: 14 amino acids. CDR1 is SGHTA, CDR2 FQGNSA, per germline. As DNA, the CDR3 is TGTGCCAGCAGCTTGGGGCTGCGCGCCTACGAGCAGTACTTC. It encodes CASSLGLRAYEQYF.

In regard to this clone: The sample carries other DNA sequences with the same CDR3. V gene TRBV5-4 combines with J gene TRBJ2-5; TRBD1 agrees at 8 bases. CDR3 size: 12 residues. Germline CDR1 and CDR2: SGHNT and YYREEE (reference sequence). J gave up 5 bases and V 4 bases, and 1 base lay outside the gene matches. CDR3 in amino acids: CASSRDRETQYF. CDR3 bases: TGTGCCAGCAGCCGGGACAGGGAGACCCAGTACTTC. The full variable domain, with the rest looked up from reference TRBV5-4 and TRBJ2-5, is ETGVTQSPTHLIKTRGQQVTLRCSSQSGHNTVSWYQQALGQGPQFIFQYYREEENGRGNFPPRFSGLQFPNYSSELNVNALELDDSALYLCASSRDRETQYFGPGTRLLVL.